The 31 T cell receptor beta chains below come from one sample, sequenced in a study of cytomegalovirus exposure and HLA in healthy donors. The PCR was carried out with 60 Vbeta primers and 13 Jbeta primers. Data came from immunoSEQ multiplex PCR; TCRdb stores just in-frame clones and leaves some out. In the table there are 150,000 or so clones, about 68% of which are singletons. Sequencing was carried out using PBMCs. These receptors originate from a female donor in good health and CMV-seronegative.

The gene calls are TRBV4-1 and TRBJ1-5; D is possibly TRBD1 (6 bases). The germline V gene encodes CDR1 MGHRA and CDR2 YSYEKL. The V and J ends lost 1 base and 9 bases respectively, with 13 bases between them. This CDR3 is built from 14 residues. This CDR3 is CASSQGFRGRPQHF. The CDR3 DNA is TGCGCCAGCAGCCAAGGGTTCAGGGGACGGCCCCAGCATTTT.

This clone came up a few times. The chain carries TRBV7-9 and TRBJ1-5; D remains unclear. Trimming took 5 bases from V and 2 from J, leaving 10 bases between them. The CDR3 runs to 14 residues. Germline-derived CDR1 and CDR2 are SEHNR and FQNEAQ (reference sequence). CDR3 amino acids: CASSPTSGNQPQHF. The CDR3 bases are TGTGCCAGCAGCCCGACAAGTGGCAATCAGCCCCAGCATTTT.

The chain has TRBV7-9 and TRBJ2-4; 8 bases fit TRBD1. The J segment lost 3 bases and the V segment lost 1 base, leaving 5 bases of the junction unmatched. CDR1 SEHNR and CDR2 FQNEAQ come from the germline V gene (reference sequence). The CDR3 has 16 amino acids. This CDR3 reads CASSLGGQGVKNIQYF. CDR3 nucleotides: TGTGCCAGCAGCTTAGGAGGACAGGGTGTCAAAAACATTCAGTACTTC.

The J gene is TRBJ2-2, the V gene TRBV4-1, with 7 bases matching TRBD1. V lost 4 bases, J lost 0 bases, and 8 bases stayed unmatched. Germline V gene lookup returns CDR1 MGHRA and CDR2 YSYEKL. The CDR3 runs 17 residues. The CDR3 loop reads CASSPLSGGANTGELFF. The CDR3 coding sequence is TGCGCCAGCAGCCCTCTATCAGGGGGTGCGAACACCGGGGAGCTGTTTTTT.

The CDR3 DNA sequence: TGTGCCAGCAGTGGGGACAGAATTAACTATGGCTACACCTTC. Amino acid sequence: CASSGDRINYGYTF. V is TRBV6-1 and J is TRBJ1-2; 7 positions agree with TRBD1. Losses at the gene ends were 4 bases for V and 1 base for J; bases not matched to a gene: 3. CDR3 length: 14 residues. Germline CDR1 and CDR2: MNHNS and SASEGT.

This sequence joins TRBV4-2 and TRBJ2-1; maybe TRBD2 (6 bases). CDR1 is LGHNA, CDR2 YNFKEQ, per germline. V was cut by 0 bases and J by 11 bases, with 17 bases left in between. This CDR3 has 15 residues. This chain's CDR3 is CASSQDRDFRRQQFF. In DNA, the CDR3 is TGTGCCAGCAGCCAAGATCGGGACTTTCGTAGGCAGCAGTTCTTC.

This clone was recorded only once. At the DNA level, this CDR3 is encoded by other sequences in the same sample as well. CDR3 coding DNA: TGCGCCAGCAGCCAAGACAGCGGGGCGGGAGAGCAGTTCTTC. This sequence encodes CASSQDSGAGEQFF. The chain couples TRBV4-3 to TRBJ2-1; 7 bases align to TRBD2. The CDR3 has 14 residues. CDR1 is LGHNA, CDR2 YSLEER, per germline. V was pared by 0 bases and J by 10 bases, with 6 bases of the junction left unmatched.

V and J are TRBV6-5 and TRBJ2-1; 7 bases are shared with TRBD1. The V segment lost 4 bases and the J segment 2 bases; nucleotides outside the gene matches: 5. CDR3 length: 15 amino acids. CDR1 and CDR2 (germline): MNHEY, SVGAGI. The CDR3 DNA is TGTGCCAGCAGTTTTCGGGACAGAACCTACAATGAGCAGTTCTTC. Translation gives CASSFRDRTYNEQFF.

This chain uses TRBV2 with TRBJ2-7; a weak D match, TRBD2 (6 bases). The V end lost 6 bases, the J end lost 0 bases, and 15 bases lay between the germline ends. CDR1 SNHLY and CDR2 FYNNEI come from the germline V gene. The CDR3 has 15 residues. The CDR3 spells CASRQPFGGSYEQYF. Written as DNA, the CDR3 is TGTGCCAGCAGGCAACCCTTCGGGGGCTCCTACGAGCAGTACTTC.

The chain carries TRBV19 and TRBJ2-7, with D possibly TRBD2 on 5 matching bases. The CDR3 contains 18 residues. From germline, CDR1 is LNHDA and CDR2 SQIVND (reference sequence). V lost 1 base and J 3 bases, leaving 22 bases between the germline ends. The CDR3 DNA sequence: TGTGCCAGTAGTATAGCCCTCCCGGACCTTCTCGGGGACTACGAGCAGTACTTC. Protein sequence: CASSIALPDLLGDYEQYF.

In regard to this clone: One junction end does not reproduce the germline sequence, and a read error may be involved. The CDR3 sequence is CASSLYTETQYF. The CDR3, as DNA: TGTGCCAGCAGCCTATACACAGAGACGCAGTATTTT. V usage is TRBV7-2 and J usage is TRBJ2-3, with D uncertain. This CDR3 is 12 amino acids long. Germline CDR1 reads SGHTA; CDR2 reads FQGNSA.

This clone was observed a handful of times. The chain is built from TRBV4-1 and TRBJ2-7, with unresolved D. V lost 4 bases and J 6 bases, leaving 10 bases between the germline ends. This CDR3 comprises 12 residues. Germline assignment: CDR1 MGHRA and CDR2 YSYEKL. The DNA of the CDR3 is TGCGCCAGCAGCCCCTTATCAGGCGAGCAGTACTTC. Translation gives CASSPLSGEQYF.

The chain joins TRBV28 to TRBJ2-3; TRBD1 matches 9 bases. V was clipped by 6 bases and J by 7 bases; unmatched bases: 8. Germline-derived CDR1 and CDR2 are MDHEN and SYDVKM. The CDR3 consists of 14 residues. CDR3 in amino acids: CASRLPGQGNTQYF. CDR3 in DNA: TGTGCCAGCAGGTTGCCGGGACAGGGCAATACGCAGTATTTT. Combining the CDR3 with reference TRBV28 and TRBJ2-3 gives the whole variable domain DVKVTQSSRYLVKRTGEKVFLECVQDMDHENMFWYRQDPGLGLRLIYFSYDVKMKEKGDIPEGYSVSREKKERFSLILESASTNQTSMYLCASRLPGQGNTQYFGPGTRLTVL.

This chain links TRBV30 with TRBJ1-5; D uncertain. The CDR3 is 16 residues long. Trimming removed 1 base from V and 0 bases from J, with 13 bases in between. The germline V gene encodes CDR1 GTSNPN and CDR2 SVGIG (reference sequence). CDR3 DNA sequence: TGTGCCTGGAGTGAGTCTGGACTTTATAGCAATCAGCCCCAGCATTTT. It encodes CAWSESGLYSNQPQHF.

This clone was seen a handful of times. This chain links TRBV27 with TRBJ1-4; D is unclear. The CDR3 is 15 residues long. The germline gives CDR1 MNHEY, CDR2 SMNVEV (reference sequence). V was cut by 3 bases and J by 0 bases, with 8 bases left in between. The CDR3 DNA sequence: TGTGCCAGCAGTTTCGGCGGTTCAACTAATGAAAAACTGTTTTTT. Its translation is CASSFGGSTNEKLFF.

This chain links TRBV28 with TRBJ1-3; unclear D gene. V was clipped by 6 bases and J by 4 bases, with 16 bases between them. The CDR3 has 15 residues. Germline CDR1 is MDHEN and CDR2 is SYDVKM. CDR3 amino acids: CASRLGPGSGNTIYF. The DNA of the CDR3 is TGTGCCAGCAGACTCGGGCCCGGGAGCGGAAACACCATATATTTT.

This chain joins TRBV7-9 and TRBJ1-2; D is uncertain. Trimming took off 4 bases at V and 6 bases at J, with 12 bases between the two ends. Germline-derived CDR1 and CDR2 are SEHNR and FQNEAQ (reference sequence). The CDR3 runs to 13 residues. CDR3 in amino acids: CASSSAPRDGYTF. Here the CDR3 DNA reads TGTGCCAGCAGCTCGGCCCCGCGGGATGGCTACACCTTC.

This clone came up a few times. V gene TRBV6-1 combines with J gene TRBJ1-4; unclear D gene. Trimming stripped 3 bases from V and 8 bases from J, with 16 bases between. The CDR3 totals 15 residues. Germline V gene data show CDR1 as MNHNS and CDR2 as SASEGT. CDR3 amino acids: CASSEGNLGGEKLFF. In nucleotides, the CDR3 is TGTGCCAGCAGTGAGGGGAATTTAGGCGGGGAAAAACTGTTTTTT.

This chain joins TRBV30 and TRBJ2-6; 7 bases agree with TRBD1. The germline gives CDR1 GTSNPN, CDR2 SVGIG (reference sequence). V shed 1 base and J 0 bases; nucleotides not matched to a gene: 3. This CDR3 region has 16 residues. The CDR3 coding sequence is TGTGCCTGGAGTGCGACAGGGACCTCTGGGGCCAACGTCCTGACTTTC. This codes for CAWSATGTSGANVLTF.

The genes are TRBV11-2 and TRBJ2-1; 7 nucleotides agree with TRBD2. Per germline, CDR1 SGHAT and CDR2 FQNNGV. The CDR3 is 15 residues long. V lost 10 bases, J lost 2 bases, and 11 bases stayed unmatched. The CDR3 reads CATRGEDRAYNEQFF. CDR3 DNA sequence: TGTGCCACCCGGGGGGAAGACAGAGCCTACAATGAGCAGTTCTTC.

The rearrangement uses TRBV11-2 and TRBJ1-1; 11 bases fit TRBD1. V gave up 4 bases and J gave up 6 bases; unmatched junction bases: 7. The CDR3 is 15 residues long. Germline assignment: CDR1 SGHAT and CDR2 FQNNGV. The CDR3 is CASSYPGQGVPEAFF. The CDR3, as DNA: TGTGCCAGCAGCTACCCGGGACAGGGGGTCCCTGAAGCTTTCTTT.

The V call is TRBV27, the J call TRBJ2-2; D remains ambiguous. This CDR3 has 14 residues. The germline V gene has CDR1 MNHEY and CDR2 SMNVEV (reference sequence). Trimming left V 3 bases short and J 6 bases short, with 11 bases between. The chain's CDR3 is CASSFLVSPGELFF. DNA for the CDR3: TGTGCCAGCAGTTTCTTAGTATCCCCCGGGGAGCTGTTTTTT.

The V call is TRBV4-3, the J call TRBJ2-1; TRBD2 might be the D (5 bases). The V gene lost 5 bases and the J gene lost 1 base, with 9 bases spanning the gap. The CDR3 runs to 14 residues. The germline V gene encodes CDR1 LGHNA and CDR2 YSLEER. The CDR3 is CASSASGSYNEQFF. The CDR3 region has the DNA TGCGCCAGCAGCGCCTCGGGATCCTACAATGAGCAGTTCTTC.

The genes are TRBV11-2 and TRBJ2-7; 8 bases are a match to TRBD1. The germline gives CDR1 SGHAT, CDR2 FQNNGV. The CDR3 loop spans 16 amino acids. Unmatched junction bases numbered 8, after V lost 1 base and J lost 3 bases. For the CDR3, the DNA is TGTGCCAGCAGCTTAGGCGGACAGGGCCTCGTCTACGAGCAGTACTTC. This gives the protein CASSLGGQGLVYEQYF.

This clone was recorded only once. This chain connects TRBV28 to TRBJ2-1, with no clear D. V shed 2 bases and J shed 8 bases, with 16 bases lying between them. The CDR3 contains 15 residues. Germline assignment: CDR1 MDHEN and CDR2 SYDVKM. CDR3: CASSLLDGLRYEQFF. The CDR3 DNA reads TGTGCCAGCAGTTTACTCGACGGTCTGAGGTATGAGCAGTTCTTC.

The chain carries TRBV27 and TRBJ2-3; D perhaps matches TRBD2 (6 bases). V dropped 5 bases and J dropped 6 bases, with 12 bases sitting between them. This CDR3 comprises 13 residues. The germline V gene has CDR1 MNHEY and CDR2 SMNVEV (reference sequence). The DNA of the CDR3 is TGTGCCAGCAGTCTCGGGACTCGCGATACGCAGTATTTT. It yields the protein CASSLGTRDTQYF.

This clone occurred once. The V gene is TRBV28, the J gene TRBJ2-5; tentative D call: TRBD1 (5 bases). The J call may be wrong; the DNA end is better matched by TRBJ2-7. Germline assignment: CDR1 MDHEN and CDR2 SYDVKM. The CDR3 extends over 15 amino acids. CDR3 in DNA: TGTGCCAGCAGGTCAACAGGTCCTGGCTCCTACGAGCAGTACTTC. Translation: CASRSTGPGSYEQYF.

The chain recombines TRBV9 with TRBJ2-1, with TRBD2 matching over 11 bases. CDR3 length: 15 amino acids. V was clipped by 2 bases and J by 5 bases; unmatched bases: 3. From germline, CDR1 is SGDLS and CDR2 YYNGEE. The DNA of the CDR3 is TGTGCCAGCAGCGTTAGCGGGAGGGCCGACAATGAGCAGTTCTTC. Protein product: CASSVSGRADNEQFF.

The CDR3 DNA is TGTGCCAGCAGCTTATCAGGGAGGGATGGCTACACCTTC. Its translation is CASSLSGRDGYTF. The chain employs TRBV7-9 and TRBJ1-2, with a tentative D call TRBD1 (5 bases). Trimming pared 2 bases from V and 6 bases from J, leaving 10 bases between. The CDR3 has 13 residues. Germline values: CDR1 SEHNR, CDR2 FQNEAQ (reference sequence).

The CDR3, as DNA: TGTGCCAGCAGCCTCAGCGGGGGGGCCTACAATGAGCAGTTCTTC. This encodes CASSLSGGAYNEQFF. The chain couples TRBV11-2 to TRBJ2-1; 10 positions match TRBD2. The CDR3 spans 15 residues. V lost 5 bases to trimming and J lost 2 bases; unmatched junction nucleotides: 3. Germline V gene sequence: CDR1 SGHAT, CDR2 FQNNGV.

The chain is built from TRBV28 and TRBJ1-2; the D gene is possibly TRBD1 (5 bases). The germline V gene encodes CDR1 MDHEN and CDR2 SYDVKM. CDR3 length: 15 residues. The V end was cut by 5 bases, the J end by 4 bases, with 17 bases between. In nucleotides, the CDR3 is TGTGCCAGCAGTCCTGACAGACGTTTCGTCTATGGCTACACCTTC. Its protein is CASSPDRRFVYGYTF.